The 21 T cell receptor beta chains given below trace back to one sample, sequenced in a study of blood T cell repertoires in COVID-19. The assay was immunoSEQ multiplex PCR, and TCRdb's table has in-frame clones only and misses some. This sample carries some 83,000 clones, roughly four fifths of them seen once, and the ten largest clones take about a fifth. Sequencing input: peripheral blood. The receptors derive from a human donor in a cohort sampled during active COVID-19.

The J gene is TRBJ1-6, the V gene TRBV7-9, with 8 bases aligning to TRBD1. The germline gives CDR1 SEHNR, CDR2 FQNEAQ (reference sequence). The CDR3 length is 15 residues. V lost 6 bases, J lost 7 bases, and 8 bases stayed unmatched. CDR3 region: CASSSGQGGNSPLHF. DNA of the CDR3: TGTGCCAGCAGTTCCGGACAGGGCGGGAATTCACCCCTCCACTTT. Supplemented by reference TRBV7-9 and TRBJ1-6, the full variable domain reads DTGVSQNPRHKITKRGQNVTFRCDPISEHNRLYWYRQTLGQGPEFLTYFQNEAQLEKSRLLSDRFSAERPKGSFSTLEIQRTEQGDSAMYLCASSSGQGGNSPLHFGNGTRLTVT.

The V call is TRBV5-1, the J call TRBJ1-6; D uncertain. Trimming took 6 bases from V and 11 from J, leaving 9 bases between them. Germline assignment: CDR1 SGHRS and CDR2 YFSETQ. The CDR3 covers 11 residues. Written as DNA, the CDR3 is TGCGCCAGCAAGACGGGAACACCCCTCCACTTT. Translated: CASKTGTPLHF.

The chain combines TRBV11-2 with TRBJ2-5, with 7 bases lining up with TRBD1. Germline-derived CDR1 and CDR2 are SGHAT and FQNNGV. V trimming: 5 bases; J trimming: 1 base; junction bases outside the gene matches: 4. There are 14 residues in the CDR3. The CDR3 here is CASSAQGVQETQYF. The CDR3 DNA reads TGTGCCAGCAGCGCTCAGGGGGTCCAAGAGACCCAGTACTTC. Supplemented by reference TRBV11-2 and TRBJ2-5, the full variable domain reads EAGVAQSPRYKIIEKRQSVAFWCNPISGHATLYWYQQILGQGPKLLIQFQNNGVVDDSQLPKDRFSAERLKGVDSTLKIQPAKLEDSAVYLCASSAQGVQETQYFGPGTRLLVL.

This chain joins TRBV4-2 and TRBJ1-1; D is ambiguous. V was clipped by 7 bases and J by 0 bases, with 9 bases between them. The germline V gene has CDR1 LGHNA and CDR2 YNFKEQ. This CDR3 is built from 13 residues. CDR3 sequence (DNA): TGTGCCAGCACCCGAGCCGTGAACACTGAAGCTTTCTTT. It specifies CASTRAVNTEAFF.

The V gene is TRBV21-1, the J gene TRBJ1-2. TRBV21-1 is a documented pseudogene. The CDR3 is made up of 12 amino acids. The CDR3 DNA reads TGTGCCAGCAGCCCCGGGAACTATGGCTACACCTTC. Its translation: CASSPGNYGYTF.

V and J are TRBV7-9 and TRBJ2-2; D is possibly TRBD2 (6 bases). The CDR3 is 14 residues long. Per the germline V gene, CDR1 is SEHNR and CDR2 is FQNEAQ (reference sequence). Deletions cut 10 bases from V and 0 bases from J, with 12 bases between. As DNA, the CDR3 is TGTGCCACCATAGCGGATTCGAACACCGGGGAGCTGTTTTTT. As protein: CATIADSNTGELFF. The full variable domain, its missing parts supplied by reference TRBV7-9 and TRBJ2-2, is DTGVSQNPRHKITKRGQNVTFRCDPISEHNRLYWYRQTLGQGPEFLTYFQNEAQLEKSRLLSDRFSAERPKGSFSTLEIQRTEQGDSAMYLCATIADSNTGELFFGEGSRLTVL.

The CDR3 loop reads CASSQDQLAGNEQFF. The CDR3 region has the DNA TGTGCCAGCAGCCAAGATCAACTAGCGGGCAATGAGCAGTTCTTC. The chain joins TRBV3-1 (or the pseudogene TRBV3-2) to TRBJ2-1; 9 positions match TRBD2. The CDR3 is 15 residues long. The germline gives CDR1 LGHDT, CDR2 YNNKEL (reference sequence). The V and J ends lost 0 bases and 6 bases, in that order; junction bases with no gene match: 3.

The CDR3 protein is CASSSLTVRSYNEQFF. CDR3 in DNA: TGTGCCAGCAGCTCCCTTACGGTACGCTCCTACAATGAGCAGTTCTTC. The chain joins TRBV28 to TRBJ2-1, with D unresolved. The germline CDR1 and CDR2 sequences are MDHEN and SYDVKM. CDR3 size: 16 residues. V lost 6 bases, J lost 0 bases, and 15 bases lay in between.

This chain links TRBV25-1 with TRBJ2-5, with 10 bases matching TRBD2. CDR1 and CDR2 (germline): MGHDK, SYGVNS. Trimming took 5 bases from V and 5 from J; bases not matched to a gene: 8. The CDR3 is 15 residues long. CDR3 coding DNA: TGTGCCAGCAGTTTAGCTAGCGGGGGTTGGGAGACCCAGTACTTC. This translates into CASSLASGGWETQYF.

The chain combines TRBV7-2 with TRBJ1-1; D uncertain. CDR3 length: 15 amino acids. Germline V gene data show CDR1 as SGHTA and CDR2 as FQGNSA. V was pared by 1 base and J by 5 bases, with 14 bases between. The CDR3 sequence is CASSLVPSPGTEAFF. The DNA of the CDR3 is TGTGCCAGCAGCTTAGTGCCTTCCCCGGGGACTGAAGCTTTCTTT. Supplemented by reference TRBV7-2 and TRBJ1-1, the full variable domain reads GAGVSQSPSNKVTEKGKDVELRCDPISGHTALYWYRQSLGQGLEFLIYFQGNSAPDKSGLPSDRFSAERTGGSVSTLTIQRTQQEDSAVYLCASSLVPSPGTEAFFGQGTRLTVV.

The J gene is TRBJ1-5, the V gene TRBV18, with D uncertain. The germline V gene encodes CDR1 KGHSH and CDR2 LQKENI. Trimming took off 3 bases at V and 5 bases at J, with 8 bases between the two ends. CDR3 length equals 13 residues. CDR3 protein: CASSPTVDQPQHF. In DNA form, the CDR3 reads TGTGCCAGCTCACCCACAGTTGATCAGCCCCAGCATTTT. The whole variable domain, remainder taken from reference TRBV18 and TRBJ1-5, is NAGVMQNPRHLVRRRGQEARLRCSPMKGHSHVYWYRQLPEEGLKFMVYLQKENIIDESGMPKERFSAEFPKEGPSILRIQQVVRGDSAAYFCASSPTVDQPQHFGDGTRLSIL.

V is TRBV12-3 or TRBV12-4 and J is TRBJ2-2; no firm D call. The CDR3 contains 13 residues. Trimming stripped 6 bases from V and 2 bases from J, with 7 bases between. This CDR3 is CASSLRNTGELFF. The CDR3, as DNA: TGTGCCAGCAGCTTGAGAAACACCGGGGAGCTGTTTTTT.

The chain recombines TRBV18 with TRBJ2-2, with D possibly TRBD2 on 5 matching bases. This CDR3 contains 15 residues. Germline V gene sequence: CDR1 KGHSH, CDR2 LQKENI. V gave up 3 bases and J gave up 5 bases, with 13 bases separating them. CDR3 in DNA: TGTGCCAGCTCACCTCGGGAACGTTTGACCGGGGAGCTGTTTTTT. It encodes CASSPRERLTGELFF.

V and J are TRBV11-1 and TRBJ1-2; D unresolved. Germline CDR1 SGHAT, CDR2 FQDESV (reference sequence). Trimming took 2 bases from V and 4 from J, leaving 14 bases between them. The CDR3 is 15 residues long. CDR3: CASSLSSRGSYGYTF. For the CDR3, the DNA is TGTGCCAGCAGCTTATCTTCCCGTGGGAGCTATGGCTACACCTTC.

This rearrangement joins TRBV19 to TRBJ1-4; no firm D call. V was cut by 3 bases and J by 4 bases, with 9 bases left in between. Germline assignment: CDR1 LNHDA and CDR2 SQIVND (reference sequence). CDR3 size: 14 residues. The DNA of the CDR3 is TGTGCCAGTAGTATGGCTGGGAGTAATGAAAAACTGTTTTTT. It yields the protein CASSMAGSNEKLFF.

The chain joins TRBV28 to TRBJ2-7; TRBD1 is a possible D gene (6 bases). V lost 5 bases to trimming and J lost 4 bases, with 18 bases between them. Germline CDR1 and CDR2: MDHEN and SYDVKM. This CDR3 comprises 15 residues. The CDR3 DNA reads TGTGCCAGCAGTCTTGAATTGGGACATTCTTACGAGCAGTACTTC. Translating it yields CASSLELGHSYEQYF.

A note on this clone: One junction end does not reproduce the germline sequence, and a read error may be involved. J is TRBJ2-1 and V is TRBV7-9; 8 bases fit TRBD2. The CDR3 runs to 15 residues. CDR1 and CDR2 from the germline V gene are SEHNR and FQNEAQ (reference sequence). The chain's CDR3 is CASSFTGGAGNEQFF. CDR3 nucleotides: TGCGCCAGCAGCTTCACCGGGGGGGCGGGGAATGAGCAGTTCTTC.

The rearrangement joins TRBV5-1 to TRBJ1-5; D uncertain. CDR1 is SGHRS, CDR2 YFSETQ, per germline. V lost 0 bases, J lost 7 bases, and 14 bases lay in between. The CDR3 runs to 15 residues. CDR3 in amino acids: CASSLVAGREQPQHF. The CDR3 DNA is TGCGCCAGCAGCTTGGTTGCGGGTAGGGAGCAGCCCCAGCATTTT.

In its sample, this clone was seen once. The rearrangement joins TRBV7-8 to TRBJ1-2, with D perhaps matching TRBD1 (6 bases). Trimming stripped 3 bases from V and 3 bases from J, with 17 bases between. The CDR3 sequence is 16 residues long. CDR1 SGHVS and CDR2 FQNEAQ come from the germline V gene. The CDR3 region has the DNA TGTGCCAGCAGCTTGGCGGCGCAGGGGAGGGACTATGGCTACACCTTC. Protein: CASSLAAQGRDYGYTF.

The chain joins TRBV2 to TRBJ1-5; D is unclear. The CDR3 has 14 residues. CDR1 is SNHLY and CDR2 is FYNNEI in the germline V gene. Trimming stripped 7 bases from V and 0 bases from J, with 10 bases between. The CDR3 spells CASTVILSNQPQHF. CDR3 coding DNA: TGTGCCAGCACTGTAATTCTTAGCAATCAGCCCCAGCATTTT.

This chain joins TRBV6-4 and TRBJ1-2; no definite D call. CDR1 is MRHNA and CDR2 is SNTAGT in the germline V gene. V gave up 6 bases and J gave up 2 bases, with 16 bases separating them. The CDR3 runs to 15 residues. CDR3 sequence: CASRVGVSPNYGYTF. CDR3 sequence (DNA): TGTGCCAGCAGGGTCGGGGTGAGCCCGAACTATGGCTACACCTTC.